Presented here are 7 T cell receptor beta chains from one specimen sequenced in a study of vaccination effects on CD4 cells after COVID-19. Which antigens these TCRs recognize remains unknown. Clones were sequenced by immunoSEQ multiplex PCR, and TCRdb holds only the in-frame ones, with some missing. The data show under 35,000 clones, roughly 70% seen once. Sequencing was preceded by expansion of antigen-specific CD4+ T cells with viral peptide pools in the ViraFEST assay. Researchers isolated CD4+ T cells once approximately ten days of culture had elapsed. Subjects were given two BNT162b2 or mRNA-1273 vaccine doses. The sample consisted of CD4+ T cells from PBMCs cultured with HCoV-NL63 spike peptides, taken after COVID-19 vaccination. The receptors originated from a human donor who received a COVID-19 vaccine.

The count of this clone is one. The CDR3 coding sequence is TGTGCCAGTAGTATTCAGGGCCCGAACACTGAAGCTTTCTTT. Protein sequence: CASSIQGPNTEAFF. This chain uses TRBV19 with TRBJ1-1; the D gene is possibly TRBD1 (5 bases). Germline CDR1 is LNHDA and CDR2 is SQIVND (reference sequence). The CDR3 is 14 amino acids. V was cut by 3 bases and J by 1 base, with 9 bases left in between.

This clone was detected only once. The J gene is TRBJ1-5, the V gene TRBV20-1; TRBD1 is a possible D gene (6 bases). Germline V gene data show CDR1 as DFQATT and CDR2 as SNEGSKA (reference sequence). The CDR3 has 16 residues. The germline V and J ends were trimmed by 3 bases and 7 bases, with 22 bases remaining between them. The CDR3 DNA is TGCAGTGCTAGTCCCTATACAGGGCAGATGAAACAGCCCCAGCATTTT. Protein sequence: CSASPYTGQMKQPQHF.

The chain joins TRBV7-8 to TRBJ2-7; unclear D gene. The germline V gene encodes CDR1 SGHVS and CDR2 FQNEAQ. The V and J ends lost 1 base and 3 bases respectively, with 10 bases between them. The CDR3 contains 14 residues. This chain's CDR3 is CASSLEAKSYEQYF. CDR3 DNA sequence: TGTGCCAGCAGCTTAGAGGCAAAGAGCTACGAGCAGTACTTC. The whole variable domain, filled in from reference TRBV7-8 and TRBJ2-7, reads GAGVSQSPRYKVAKRGQDVALRCDPISGHVSLFWYQQALGQGPEFLTYFQNEAQLDKSGLPSDRFFAERPEGSVSTLKIQRTQQEDSAVYLCASSLEAKSYEQYFGPGTRLTVT.

In this sample, this clone turned up once. This chain connects TRBV11-3 to TRBJ2-1, with 9 bases aligning to TRBD1. The ends lost 0 bases at V and 4 bases at J; junction bases unmatched: 10. Germline V gene sequence: CDR1 SGHNT, CDR2 YENEEA. The CDR3 loop spans 18 amino acids. The CDR3 reads CASSLDQGGTGPYNEQFF. The CDR3 DNA reads TGTGCCAGCAGCTTAGATCAGGGCGGGACAGGGCCGTACAATGAGCAGTTCTTC. The whole variable domain, filled in from reference TRBV11-3 and TRBJ2-1, reads EAGVVQSPRYKIIEKKQPVAFWCNPISGHNTLYWYLQNLGQGPELLIRYENEEAVDDSQLPKDRFSAERLKGVDSTLKIQPAELGDSAVYLCASSLDQGGTGPYNEQFFGPGTRLTVL.

The rearrangement links TRBV10-1 to TRBJ2-1; TRBD1 is a possible D gene (6 bases). The length of the CDR3 is 13 residues. The V gene's germline CDR1 is WNHNN and CDR2 SYGVQD (reference sequence). Trimming removed 9 bases from V and 8 bases from J, with 17 bases in between. CDR3 residues: CASTPSQGHEQFF. CDR3 sequence (DNA): TGCGCCAGTACCCCGTCACAGGGCCATGAGCAGTTCTTC.

The chain employs TRBV5-6 and TRBJ2-6; D might be TRBD2 (6 bases). Trimming removed 4 bases from V and 0 bases from J, with 11 bases in between. Germline V gives CDR1 SGHDT, CDR2 YYEEEE. CDR3 length equals 16 residues. In DNA form, the CDR3 reads TGTGCCAGCAGCGAGGGACTGACCTCTGGGGCCAACGTCCTGACTTTC. Its protein is CASSEGLTSGANVLTF.

This clone showed up just a few times. The chain joins TRBV19 to TRBJ1-3; D uncertain. The CDR3 consists of 14 residues. V was clipped by 3 bases and J by 7 bases, with 13 bases between them. Looked up from germline, CDR1 is LNHDA and CDR2 is SQIVND (reference sequence). The CDR3 DNA is TGTGCCAGTAGTATTGGCATCCGCCGGAACACCATATATTTT. Translation gives CASSIGIRRNTIYF.